The sequence of this TCR beta chain was determined in a study of T cells after yellow fever vaccination. In making TCR cDNA, 5'RACE template switching added a universal primer site and UMIs to it. MiXCR, run by TCRdb on the 5' RACE reads, gives a single entry per CDR3 protein. The sample carries some 320,000 distinct CDR3 sequences, around 9.3% recorded once. V lost 0 bases and J 0 bases, leaving 16 bases between the germline ends. There are 18 residues in the CDR3. Germline CDR1 is LGHNA and CDR2 is YNFKEQ. This clonotype was seen ten or more times. Source: CD4+ T cells sorted from PBMCs, taken 5 days after the yellow fever booster vaccination. The sequence derives from a man aged 18 to 30 who received the YFV17D yellow fever vaccine. The chain is built from TRBV4-2 and TRBJ2-3; D might be TRBD2 (7 bases). This CDR3 reads CASSQDAVKGGSTDTQYF. DNA of the CDR3: TGTGCCAGCAGCCAAGATGCTGTGAAGGGGGGGAGCACAGATACGCAGTATTTT.